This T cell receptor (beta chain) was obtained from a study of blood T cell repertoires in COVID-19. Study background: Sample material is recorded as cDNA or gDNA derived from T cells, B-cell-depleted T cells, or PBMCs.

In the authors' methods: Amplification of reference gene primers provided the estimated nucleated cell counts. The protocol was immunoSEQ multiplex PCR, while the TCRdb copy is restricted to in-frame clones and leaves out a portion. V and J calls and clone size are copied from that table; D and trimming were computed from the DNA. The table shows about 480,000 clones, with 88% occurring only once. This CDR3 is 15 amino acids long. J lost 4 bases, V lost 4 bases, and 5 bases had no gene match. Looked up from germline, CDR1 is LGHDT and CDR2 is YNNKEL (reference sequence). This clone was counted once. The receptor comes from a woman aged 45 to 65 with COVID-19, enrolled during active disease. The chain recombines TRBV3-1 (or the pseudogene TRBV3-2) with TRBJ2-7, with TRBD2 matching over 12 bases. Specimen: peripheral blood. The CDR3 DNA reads TGTGCCAGCAGCCCAACTAGCGGGGGGACGTACGAGCAGTACTTC. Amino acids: CASSPTSGGTYEQYF.